The clone carrying this T cell receptor (beta chain) was counted many times. Its matching antigen is unknown. Germline CDR1 and CDR2: MNHNY and SVGAGI (reference sequence). Deletions cut 2 bases from V and 0 bases from J, with 8 bases between. There are 14 residues in the CDR3. The sample is drawn from a study of blood T cells in healthy people across ages. Alongside a J-beta primer mix, a sample-barcoded 5' primer served in a second PCR lasting about 7 to 11 cycles. Each of the cDNA molecules was tagged by a template-switch adaptor with 12 random nucleotides. Each CDR3 protein gets one entry after TCRdb re-called the 5' RACE reads with MiXCR. The sample has 1.5 million to 2 million distinct CDR3 sequences; about two fifths are singletons. Study findings and constraints: TCR beta diversity was tightly associated with the proportion of naive T cells. A conclusive naive versus antigen-experienced comparison was prevented by the unsorted PBMCs.

This TCR was sampled from a human donor in good health. The chain carries TRBV6-6 and TRBJ2-7, with D possibly TRBD1 on 6 matching bases. The sample taken for sequencing was blood. The CDR3 here is CASSYGGPSYEQYF. Here the CDR3 DNA reads TGTGCCAGCAGTTACGGGGGCCCCTCCTACGAGCAGTACTTC.